This record concerns one T cell receptor (beta chain) sequence. Its antigen is currently unknown. PCR amplification relied on 60 Vbeta primers (plus 13 Jbeta primers). Using immunoSEQ multiplex PCR, the repertoire was profiled, and TCRdb retains in-frame clones only, with some absent. The sample contains about 64,000 clones, approximately 70% of which appear only once. The sample is drawn from a study of cytomegalovirus exposure and HLA in healthy donors. Study findings and constraints: In presence/absence analyses, roughly uniform sequencing depth across donors was assumed. According to the study, around 160 TCR beta chains were cytomegalovirus-associated.

This receptor was taken from a male donor in good health and CMV-seropositive. The sample was PBMCs.

The CDR3 DNA reads as TGTGCCAGCTCACCCCCATCAGAGCCGGGAGGCTACACCTTC. It specifies CASSPPSEPGGYTF. The chain combines TRBV18 with TRBJ1-2; D gene unclear. The CDR3 runs 14 residues. The V gene lost 3 bases and the J gene lost 8 bases, with 16 bases spanning the gap. Looked up from germline, CDR1 is KGHSH and CDR2 is LQKENI.